This entry describes one T cell receptor (beta chain). Repertoires were generated with immunoSEQ multiplex PCR, while TCRdb's copy carries only in-frame clones and drops some. The top ten hold 9.1% of the sample, which has approximately 3,500 clones, about four fifths seen once. This CDR3 has 15 residues. Trimming removed 3 bases from V and 2 bases from J; junction bases left unmatched: 5. Per the germline V gene, CDR1 is SGHRS and CDR2 is YFSETQ. These data are taken from a study of chemoradiotherapy in HPV16-positive cancers. This TCR came from a human donor with HPV-associated anogenital cancer. This specimen consisted of tumor tissue, obtained from a patient who underwent chemoradiotherapy. This chain uses TRBV5-1 with TRBJ2-7; 10 nucleotides line up with TRBD2. This CDR3 is CASSSGLAQTYEQYF. The CDR3, as DNA: TGCGCCAGCAGCTCGGGACTAGCGCAAACCTACGAGCAGTACTTC. Full variable domain (remainder filled in from reference TRBV5-1 and TRBJ2-7): KAGVTQTPRYLIKTRGQQVTLSCSPISGHRSVSWYQQTPGQGLQFLFEYFSETQRNKGNFPGRFSGRQFSNSRSEMNVSTLELGDSALYLCASSSGLAQTYEQYFGPGTRLTVT.